This T cell receptor (beta chain) was obtained from a study of blood T cell repertoires in COVID-19. Whole-study context: Samples of COVID-19 (acute and convalescent) were obtained from the United States, Italy and Spain.

As originally analysed: Reference gene primer amplification yielded estimated nucleated cell counts. TCRdb's copy holds only in-frame clones and misses some; the assay was immunoSEQ multiplex PCR. V, J and clone size are taken as reported in that table, and D and trimming were inferred from the DNA itself. Seen here are under 200,000 clones, around 77% observed once, and the top ten hold 2.5% to 3.5%. Per the germline V gene, CDR1 is SGHAT and CDR2 is FQDESV (reference sequence). Trimming cost V 5 bases and J 4 bases, with 11 bases left between them. This CDR3 contains 13 residues. The clonotype comes from a man in his 70s with acute or convalescent COVID-19. The chain is built from TRBV11-1 and TRBJ1-1; no clear D. Sequencing input: peripheral blood. The CDR3 coding sequence is TGTGCCAGCAGCCACGGGGATCTCACTGAAGCTTTCTTT. Encoded protein: CASSHGDLTEAFF.